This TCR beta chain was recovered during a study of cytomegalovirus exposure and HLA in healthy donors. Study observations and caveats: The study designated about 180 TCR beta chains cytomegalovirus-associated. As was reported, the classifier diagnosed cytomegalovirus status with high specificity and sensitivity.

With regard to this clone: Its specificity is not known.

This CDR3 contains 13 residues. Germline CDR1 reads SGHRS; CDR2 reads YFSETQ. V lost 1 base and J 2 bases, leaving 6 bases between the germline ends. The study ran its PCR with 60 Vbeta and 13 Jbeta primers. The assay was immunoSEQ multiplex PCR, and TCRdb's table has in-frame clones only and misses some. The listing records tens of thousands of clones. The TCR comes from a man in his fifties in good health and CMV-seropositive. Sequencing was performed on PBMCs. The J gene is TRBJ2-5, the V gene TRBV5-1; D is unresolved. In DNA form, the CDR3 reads TGCGCCAGCAGCTTGTCGTTTCAAGAGACCCAGTACTTC. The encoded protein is CASSLSFQETQYF. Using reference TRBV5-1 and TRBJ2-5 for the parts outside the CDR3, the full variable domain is KAGVTQTPRYLIKTRGQQVTLSCSPISGHRSVSWYQQTPGQGLQFLFEYFSETQRNKGNFPGRFSGRQFSNSRSEMNVSTLELGDSALYLCASSLSFQETQYFGPGTRLLVL.